Listed below are T cell receptor beta chains from one sample, sequenced in a study of CD8 T cells in ankylosing spondylitis. TCRdb ran MiXCR on the 5' RACE reads and lists one entry per CDR3 protein. The table shows a few hundred thousand distinct CDR3 sequences, with approximately 17% occurring only once. The material sequenced was blood, either unsorted or a sorted T cell fraction (not recorded which). These receptors all stem from a male donor with ankylosing spondylitis. Each CDR3 is given with its conserved first and last residue. Fields, in order: V gene, D gene, J gene, clone size, CDR3 protein, CDR3 DNA. A D gene is named only where the DNA matches it firmly. Part of the rows lack a size; the others show once, few, many or a class for expanded clones.

TRBV28	.	TRBJ2-6	.	CASSGGGTGANVLTF	TGTGCCAGCTCAGGGGGGGGGACTGGGGCCAACGTCCTGACTTTC
TRBV5-1	.	TRBJ1-3	.	CASSWGMTGNTIYF	TGCGCCAGCAGCTGGGGCATGACTGGAAACACCATATATTTT
TRBV3-1	TRBD1	TRBJ1-1	many	CASSPGTGGNTEAFF	TGTGCCAGCAGCCCCGGGACAGGGGGGAACACTGAAGCTTTCTTT
TRBV4-2	TRBD2	TRBJ2-3	.	CASSHPGTSDTQYF	TGTGCCAGCAGCCATCCCGGGACTAGCGATACGCAGTATTTT
TRBV6-1	.	TRBJ1-6	few	CASSPEGVSYNSPLHF	TGTGCCAGCAGCCCGGAAGGGGTCTCTTATAATTCACCCCTCCACTTT
TRBV5-1	.	TRBJ2-1	once	CASSLVGEHNEQFF	TGCGCCAGCAGCTTGGTGGGGGAACACAATGAGCAGTTCTTC
TRBV6-1	TRBD2	TRBJ2-4	few	CASSAPERGGGIQYF	TGTGCCAGCAGCGCTCCGGAGCGGGGGGGCGGCATTCAGTACTTC
TRBV30	TRBD1	TRBJ2-5	few	CAWGGITTGLSETQYF	TGTGCCTGGGGGGGAATAACGACAGGGTTGTCGGAGACCCAGTACTTC
TRBV4-1	.	TRBJ1-5	few	CASSQDEGRIVNQPQHF	TGCGCCAGCAGCCAAGACGAGGGGAGGATCGTCAATCAGCCCCAGCATTTT
TRBV5-1	TRBD1	TRBJ1-2	few	CASSFGRDRTYGYTF	TGCGCCAGCAGCTTCGGTCGGGACAGGACCTATGGCTACACCTTC
TRBV12-3/TRBV12-4	TRBD1	TRBJ2-7	.	CASIRGQVGEQYF	TGTGCCAGCATTCGTGGACAGGTCGGCGAGCAGTACTTC
TRBV7-9	TRBD2	TRBJ2-3	few	CASSSDSSGAMPDTQYF	TGTGCCAGCAGCTCTGACTCTAGCGGGGCGATGCCAGATACGCAGTATTTT
TRBV4-1	.	TRBJ1-4	few	CASSQAGAPNEKLFF	TGCGCCAGCAGCCAAGCAGGGGCTCCTAATGAAAAACTGTTTTTT
TRBV4-1	.	TRBJ1-2	.	CASSPSYQFGYTF	TGCGCCAGCAGCCCTTCATATCAATTTGGCTACACCTTC
TRBV6-2/TRBV6-3	TRBD1	TRBJ2-4	.	CASSYPTGQGSSSKNIQYF	TGTGCCAGCAGTTACCCCACGGGACAGGGGTCCTCGTCCAAAAACATTCAGTACTTC
TRBV20-1	.	TRBJ1-1	.	CSARGESNTEAFF	TGCAGTGCTAGGGGGGAGTCGAACACTGAAGCTTTCTTT
TRBV6-5	TRBD1	TRBJ1-1	few	CASSYWDRDGTEAFF	TGTGCCAGCAGTTACTGGGACAGGGACGGCACTGAAGCTTTCTTT
TRBV5-1	.	TRBJ1-6	.	CASSLERINSPLHF	TGCGCCAGCAGCTTGGAGAGAATTAATTCACCCCTCCACTTT
TRBV11-2	TRBD1	TRBJ2-1	.	CASSLRQGMDEQFF	TGTGCCAGCAGCCTACGACAGGGGATGGATGAGCAGTTCTTC
TRBV20-1	TRBD2	TRBJ2-5	.	CSARSGRDLKETQYF	TGCAGTGCTCGGAGCGGGAGGGATTTAAAAGAGACCCAGTACTTC
TRBV7-9	TRBD2	TRBJ2-1	.	CASSYSSGGAYNEQFF	TGTGCCAGCAGCTATTCTAGCGGGGGGGCCTACAATGAGCAGTTCTTC
TRBV24-1	.	TRBJ2-2	many	CATSDPNTGELFF	TGTGCCACCAGTGACCCGAACACCGGGGAGCTGTTTTTT
TRBV7-9	.	TRBJ2-7	few	CASSFPAVENSYEQYF	TGTGCCAGCAGCTTCCCTGCTGTTGAGAACTCCTACGAGCAGTACTTC
TRBV20-1	TRBD1	TRBJ1-5	.	CSARGTTGVEGNQPQHF	TGCAGTGCTAGAGGAACGACAGGGGTTGAGGGCAATCAGCCCCAGCATTTT
TRBV6-2/TRBV6-3	TRBD1	TRBJ2-5	.	CASSRTGEAETQYF	TGTGCCAGCAGTCGGACAGGGGAGGCAGAGACCCAGTACTTC
TRBV10-3	TRBD2	TRBJ2-7	few	CAISEFSGREPYEQYF	TGTGCCATCAGTGAGTTTAGCGGGAGGGAGCCCTACGAGCAGTACTTC
TRBV6-1	TRBD1	TRBJ1-1	.	CASSPPGTGGTEAFF	TGTGCCAGCAGCCCCCCCGGGACAGGGGGAACTGAAGCTTTCTTT
TRBV7-9	.	TRBJ1-2	.	CASSLAGETYGYTF	TGTGCCAGCAGCTTAGCTGGGGAGACCTATGGCTACACCTTC
TRBV3-1	TRBD1	TRBJ1-1	few	CASSPQGQYTEAFF	TGTGCCAGCAGCCCTCAGGGACAGTACACTGAAGCTTTCTTT
TRBV18	TRBD2	TRBJ2-1	.	CASSPLTSGSVFQEQFF	TGTGCCAGCTCACCTCTAACCAGCGGGAGTGTGTTTCAGGAGCAGTTCTTC
TRBV20-1	.	TRBJ2-5	.	CSALGTRVGEETQYF	TGCAGTGCTTTAGGGACGAGGGTAGGAGAAGAGACCCAGTACTTC
TRBV29-1	TRBD1	TRBJ2-7	.	CSVGTGPSYEQYF	TGCAGCGTTGGGACAGGGCCTTCCTACGAGCAGTACTTC
TRBV11-1	TRBD1	TRBJ1-1	.	CASSLGPVGAGGAGRTEAFF	TGTGCCAGCAGCTTGGGGCCAGTCGGGGCAGGGGGCGCGGGGAGGACTGAAGCTTTCTTT
TRBV7-3	.	TRBJ2-3	few	CASSPGPSGTDTQYF	TGTGCCAGCAGCCCCGGGCCTAGCGGCACAGATACGCAGTATTTT
TRBV6-1	.	TRBJ1-5	few	CASSEAQTQPQHF	TGTGCCAGCAGTGAGGCTCAGACACAGCCCCAGCATTTT
TRBV25-1	.	TRBJ1-1	.	CASSEYKGEREAFF	TGTGCCAGCAGTGAATATAAGGGGGAAAGGGAAGCTTTCTTT